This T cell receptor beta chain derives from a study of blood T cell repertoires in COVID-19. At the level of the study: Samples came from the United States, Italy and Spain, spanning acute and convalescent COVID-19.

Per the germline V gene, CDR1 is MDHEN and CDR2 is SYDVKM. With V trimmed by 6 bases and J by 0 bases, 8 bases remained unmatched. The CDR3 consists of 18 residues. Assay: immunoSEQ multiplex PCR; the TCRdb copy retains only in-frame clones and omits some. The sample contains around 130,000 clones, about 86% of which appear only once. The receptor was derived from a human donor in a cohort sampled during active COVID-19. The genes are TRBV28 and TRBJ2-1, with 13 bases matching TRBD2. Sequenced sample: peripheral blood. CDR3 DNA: TGTGCCAGCAGGACCGGGACTAGCGGGGCCAGCTCCTACAATGAGCAGTTCTTC. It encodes CASRTGTSGASSYNEQFF.